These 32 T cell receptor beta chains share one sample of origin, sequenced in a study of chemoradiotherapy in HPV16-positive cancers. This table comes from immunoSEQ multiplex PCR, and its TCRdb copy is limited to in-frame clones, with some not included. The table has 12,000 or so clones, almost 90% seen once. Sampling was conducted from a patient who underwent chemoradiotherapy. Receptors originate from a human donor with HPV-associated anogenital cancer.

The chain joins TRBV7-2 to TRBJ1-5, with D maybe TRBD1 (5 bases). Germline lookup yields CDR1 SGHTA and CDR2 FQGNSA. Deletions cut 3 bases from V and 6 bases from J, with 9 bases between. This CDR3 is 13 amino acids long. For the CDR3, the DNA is TGTGCCAGCAGCTTTGGGGGAACTCAGCCCCAGCATTTT. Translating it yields CASSFGGTQPQHF.

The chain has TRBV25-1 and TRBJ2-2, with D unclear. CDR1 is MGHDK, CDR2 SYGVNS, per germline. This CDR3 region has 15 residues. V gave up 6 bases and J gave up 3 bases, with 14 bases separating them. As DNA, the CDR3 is TGTGCCAGCAGCCCTCAGTGGACCCACACCGGGGAGCTGTTTTTT. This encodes CASSPQWTHTGELFF.

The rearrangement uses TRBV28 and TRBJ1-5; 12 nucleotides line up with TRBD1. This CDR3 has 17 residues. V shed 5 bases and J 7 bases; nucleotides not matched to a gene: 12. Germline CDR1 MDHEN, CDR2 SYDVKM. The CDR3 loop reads CASSERDRGRRLQPQHF. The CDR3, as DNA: TGTGCCAGCAGTGAAAGGGACAGGGGGCGTCGGTTACAGCCCCAGCATTTT.

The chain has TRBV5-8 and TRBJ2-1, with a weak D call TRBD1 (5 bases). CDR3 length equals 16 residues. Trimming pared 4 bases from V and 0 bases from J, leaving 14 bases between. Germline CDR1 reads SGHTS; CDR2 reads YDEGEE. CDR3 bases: TGTGCCAGCAGCCACAGGACAAGGAGCTCCTACAATGAGCAGTTCTTC. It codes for CASSHRTRSSYNEQFF.

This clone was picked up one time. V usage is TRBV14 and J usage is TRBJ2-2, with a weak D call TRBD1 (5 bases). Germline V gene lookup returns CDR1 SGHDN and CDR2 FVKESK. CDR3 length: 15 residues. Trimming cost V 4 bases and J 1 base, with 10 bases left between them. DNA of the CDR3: TGTGCCAGCAGCCCTACAACAGGGAACACCGGGGAGCTGTTTTTT. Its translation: CASSPTTGNTGELFF.

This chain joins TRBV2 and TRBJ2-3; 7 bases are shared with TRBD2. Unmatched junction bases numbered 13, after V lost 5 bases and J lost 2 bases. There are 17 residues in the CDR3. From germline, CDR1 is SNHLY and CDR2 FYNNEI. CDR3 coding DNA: TGTGCCAGCAGTACCTCCGTTTTGGGGGGGACCACAGATACGCAGTATTTT. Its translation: CASSTSVLGGTTDTQYF.

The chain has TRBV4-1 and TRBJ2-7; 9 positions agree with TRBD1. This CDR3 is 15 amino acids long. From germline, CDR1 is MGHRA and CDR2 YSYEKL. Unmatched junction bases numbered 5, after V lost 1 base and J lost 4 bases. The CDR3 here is CASSQVQGAGYEQYF. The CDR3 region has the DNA TGCGCCAGCAGCCAAGTACAGGGGGCCGGATACGAGCAGTACTTC.

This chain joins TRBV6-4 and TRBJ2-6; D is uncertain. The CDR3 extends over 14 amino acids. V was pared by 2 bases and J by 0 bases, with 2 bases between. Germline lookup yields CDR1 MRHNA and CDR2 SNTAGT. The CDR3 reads CASSDNSGANVLTF. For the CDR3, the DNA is TGTGCCAGCAGTGACAACTCTGGGGCCAACGTCCTGACTTTC.

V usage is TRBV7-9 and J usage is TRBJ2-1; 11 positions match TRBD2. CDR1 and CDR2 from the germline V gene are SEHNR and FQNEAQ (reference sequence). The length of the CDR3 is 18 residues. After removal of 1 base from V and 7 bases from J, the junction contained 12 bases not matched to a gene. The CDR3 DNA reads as TGTGCCAGCAGCTTAGACCGGACTAGCGGGTTTATAGTGAATGAGCAGTTCTTC. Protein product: CASSLDRTSGFIVNEQFF. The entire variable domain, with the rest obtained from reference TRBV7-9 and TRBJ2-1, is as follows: DTGVSQNPRHKITKRGQNVTFRCDPISEHNRLYWYRQTLGQGPEFLTYFQNEAQLEKSRLLSDRFSAERPKGSFSTLEIQRTEQGDSAMYLCASSLDRTSGFIVNEQFFGPGTRLTVL.

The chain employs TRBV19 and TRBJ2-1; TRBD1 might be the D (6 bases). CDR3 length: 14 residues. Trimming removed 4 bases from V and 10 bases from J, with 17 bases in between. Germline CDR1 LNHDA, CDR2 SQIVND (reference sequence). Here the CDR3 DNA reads TGTGCCAGTAGTAGGAATAACAGGGTCGGGGAGCAGTTCTTC. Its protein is CASSRNNRVGEQFF.

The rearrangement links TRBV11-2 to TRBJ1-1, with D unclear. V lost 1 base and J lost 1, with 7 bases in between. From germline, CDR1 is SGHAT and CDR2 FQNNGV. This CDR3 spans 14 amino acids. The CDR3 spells CASSLVRGNTEAFF. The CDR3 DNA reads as TGTGCCAGCAGCTTAGTTCGTGGGAACACTGAAGCTTTCTTT.

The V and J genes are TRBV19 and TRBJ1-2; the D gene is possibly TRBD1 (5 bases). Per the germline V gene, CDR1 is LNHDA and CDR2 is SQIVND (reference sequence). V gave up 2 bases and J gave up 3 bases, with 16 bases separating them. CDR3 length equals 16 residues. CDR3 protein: CASSISLDSGDYGYTF. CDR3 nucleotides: TGTGCCAGTAGTATAAGCCTAGACAGCGGTGACTATGGCTACACCTTC.

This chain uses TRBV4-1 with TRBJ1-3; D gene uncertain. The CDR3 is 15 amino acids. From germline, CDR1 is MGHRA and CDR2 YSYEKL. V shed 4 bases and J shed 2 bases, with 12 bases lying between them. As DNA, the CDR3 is TGCGCCAGCAGCCCCACAATTGATGCTGGAAACACCATATATTTT. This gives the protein CASSPTIDAGNTIYF.

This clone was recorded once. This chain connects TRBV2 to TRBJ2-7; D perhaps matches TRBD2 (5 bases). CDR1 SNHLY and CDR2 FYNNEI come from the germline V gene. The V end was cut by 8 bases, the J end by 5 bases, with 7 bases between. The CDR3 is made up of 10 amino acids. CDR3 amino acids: CASEGDEQYF. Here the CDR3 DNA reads TGTGCCAGCGAGGGTGACGAGCAGTACTTC. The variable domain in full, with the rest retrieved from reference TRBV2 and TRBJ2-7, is EPEVTQTPSHQVTQMGQEVILRCVPISNHLYFYWYRQILGQKVEFLVSFYNNEISEKSEIFDDQFSVERPDGSNFTLKIRSTKLEDSAMYFCASEGDEQYFGPGTRLTVT.

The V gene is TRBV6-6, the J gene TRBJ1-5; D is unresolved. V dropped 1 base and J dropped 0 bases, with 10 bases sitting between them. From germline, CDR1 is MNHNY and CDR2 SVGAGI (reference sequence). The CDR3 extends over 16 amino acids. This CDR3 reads CASSYWEQYSNQPQHF. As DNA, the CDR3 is TGTGCCAGCAGTTACTGGGAACAGTATAGCAATCAGCCCCAGCATTTT.

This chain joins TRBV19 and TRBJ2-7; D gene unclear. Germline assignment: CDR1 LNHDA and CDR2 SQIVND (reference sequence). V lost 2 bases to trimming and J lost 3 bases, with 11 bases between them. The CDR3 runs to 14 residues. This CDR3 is CASSIRAVLYEQYF. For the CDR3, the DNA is TGTGCCAGTAGTATAAGGGCGGTTCTCTACGAGCAGTACTTC. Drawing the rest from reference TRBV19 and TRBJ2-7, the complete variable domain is DGGITQSPKYLFRKEGQNVTLSCEQNLNHDAMYWYRQDPGQGLRLIYYSQIVNDFQKGDIAEGYSVSREKKESFPLTVTSAQKNPTAFYLCASSIRAVLYEQYFGPGTRLTVT.

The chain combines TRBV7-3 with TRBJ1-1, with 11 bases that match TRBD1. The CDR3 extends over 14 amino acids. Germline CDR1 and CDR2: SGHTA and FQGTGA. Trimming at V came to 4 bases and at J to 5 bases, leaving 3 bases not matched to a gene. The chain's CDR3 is CASSSGQGATEAFF. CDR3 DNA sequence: TGTGCCAGCAGCTCAGGACAGGGGGCAACTGAAGCTTTCTTT.

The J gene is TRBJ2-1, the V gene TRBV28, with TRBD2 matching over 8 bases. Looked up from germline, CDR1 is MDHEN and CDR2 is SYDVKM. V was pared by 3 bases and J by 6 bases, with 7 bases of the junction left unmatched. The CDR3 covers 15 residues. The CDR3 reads CASSFGQRELNEQFF. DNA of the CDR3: TGTGCCAGCAGTTTCGGCCAGCGGGAGCTCAATGAGCAGTTCTTC.

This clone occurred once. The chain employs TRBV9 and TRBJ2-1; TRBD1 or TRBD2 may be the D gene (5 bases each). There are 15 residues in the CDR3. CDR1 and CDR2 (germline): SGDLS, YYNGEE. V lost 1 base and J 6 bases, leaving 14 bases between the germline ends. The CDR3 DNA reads TGTGCCAGCAGCGTAAATGTGGGGGTTGGCAATGAGCAGTTCTTC. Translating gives CASSVNVGVGNEQFF.

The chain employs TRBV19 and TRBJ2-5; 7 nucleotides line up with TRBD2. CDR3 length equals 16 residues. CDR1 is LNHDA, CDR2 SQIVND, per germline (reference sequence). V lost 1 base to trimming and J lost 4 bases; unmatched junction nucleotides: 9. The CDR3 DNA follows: TGTGCCAGTAGTATAGGTGTCGGGGGAGGGCGAGAGACCCAGTACTTC. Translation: CASSIGVGGGRETQYF.

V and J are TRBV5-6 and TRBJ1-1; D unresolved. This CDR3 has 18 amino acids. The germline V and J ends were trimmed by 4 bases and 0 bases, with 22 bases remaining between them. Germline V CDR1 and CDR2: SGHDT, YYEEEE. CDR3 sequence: CASSRNILSRLMNTEAFF. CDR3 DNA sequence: TGTGCCAGCAGCAGAAACATCCTGAGCCGGCTCATGAACACTGAAGCTTTCTTT.

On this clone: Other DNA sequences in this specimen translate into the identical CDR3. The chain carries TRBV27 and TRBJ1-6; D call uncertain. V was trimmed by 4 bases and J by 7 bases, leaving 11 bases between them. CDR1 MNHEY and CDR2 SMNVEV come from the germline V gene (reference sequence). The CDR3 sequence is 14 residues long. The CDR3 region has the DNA TGTGCCAGCAGTTCCGGGCAGGTGAATTCACCCCTCCACTTT. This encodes CASSSGQVNSPLHF.

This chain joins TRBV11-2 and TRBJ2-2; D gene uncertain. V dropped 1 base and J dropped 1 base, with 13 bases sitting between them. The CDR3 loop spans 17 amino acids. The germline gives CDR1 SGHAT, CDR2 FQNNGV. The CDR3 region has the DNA TGTGCCAGCAGCTTAGTATCCGTCGGGTTGAACACCGGGGAGCTGTTTTTT. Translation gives CASSLVSVGLNTGELFF.

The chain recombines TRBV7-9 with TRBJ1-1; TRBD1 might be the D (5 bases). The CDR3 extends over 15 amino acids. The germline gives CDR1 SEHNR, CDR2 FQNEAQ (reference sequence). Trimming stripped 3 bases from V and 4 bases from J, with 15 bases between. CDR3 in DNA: TGTGCCAGCAGCTTCGACAGCCCGGTAAGCACTGAAGCTTTCTTT. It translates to CASSFDSPVSTEAFF.

The CDR3 loop is CSVDNSGETQYF. The CDR3 DNA reads as TGCAGCGTCGATAACAGCGGAGAGACCCAGTACTTC. The rearrangement joins TRBV29-1 to TRBJ2-5, with D tentatively TRBD2 (5 bases). The CDR3 has 12 residues. Germline-derived CDR1 and CDR2 are SQVTM and ANQGSEA. V lost 6 bases to trimming and J lost 4 bases, with 12 bases between them.

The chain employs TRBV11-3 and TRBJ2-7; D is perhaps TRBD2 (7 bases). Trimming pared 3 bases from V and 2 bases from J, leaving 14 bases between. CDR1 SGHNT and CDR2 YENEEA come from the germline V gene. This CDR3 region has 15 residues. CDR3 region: CASSFRGGATYEQYF. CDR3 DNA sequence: TGTGCCAGCAGCTTTAGGGGGGGCGCGACCTACGAGCAGTACTTC. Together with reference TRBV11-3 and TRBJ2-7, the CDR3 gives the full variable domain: EAGVVQSPRYKIIEKKQPVAFWCNPISGHNTLYWYLQNLGQGPELLIRYENEEAVDDSQLPKDRFSAERLKGVDSTLKIQPAELGDSAVYLCASSFRGGATYEQYFGPGTRLTVT.

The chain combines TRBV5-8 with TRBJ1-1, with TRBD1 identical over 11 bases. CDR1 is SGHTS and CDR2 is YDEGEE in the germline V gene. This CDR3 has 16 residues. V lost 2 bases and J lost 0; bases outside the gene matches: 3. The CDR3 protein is CASSFRTGGMNTEAFF. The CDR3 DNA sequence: TGTGCCAGCAGCTTTCGGACAGGGGGCATGAACACTGAAGCTTTCTTT.

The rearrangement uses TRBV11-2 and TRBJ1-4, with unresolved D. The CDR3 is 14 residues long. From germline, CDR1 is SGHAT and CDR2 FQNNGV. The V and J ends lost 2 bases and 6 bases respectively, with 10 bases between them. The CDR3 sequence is CASSLSLRDEKLFF. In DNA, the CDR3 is TGTGCCAGCAGCTTATCCCTCCGGGATGAAAAACTGTTTTTT.

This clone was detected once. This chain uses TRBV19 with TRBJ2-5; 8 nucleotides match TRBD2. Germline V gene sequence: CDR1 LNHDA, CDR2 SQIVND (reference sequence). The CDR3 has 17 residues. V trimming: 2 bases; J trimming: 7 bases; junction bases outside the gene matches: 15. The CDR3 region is CASSIRPLAAHKGTQYF. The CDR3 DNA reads TGTGCCAGTAGTATACGCCCACTAGCGGCCCACAAAGGGACCCAGTACTTC.

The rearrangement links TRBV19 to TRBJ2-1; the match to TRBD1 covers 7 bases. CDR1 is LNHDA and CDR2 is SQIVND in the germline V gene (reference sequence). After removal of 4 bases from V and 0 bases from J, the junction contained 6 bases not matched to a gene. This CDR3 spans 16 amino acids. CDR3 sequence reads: CASSTPGQSSYNEQFF. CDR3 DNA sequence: TGTGCCAGTAGTACCCCGGGACAGAGCTCCTACAATGAGCAGTTCTTC.

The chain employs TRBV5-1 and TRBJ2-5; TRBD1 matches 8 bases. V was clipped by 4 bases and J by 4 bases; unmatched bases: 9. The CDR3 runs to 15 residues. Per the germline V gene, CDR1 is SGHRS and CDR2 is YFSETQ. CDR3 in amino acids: CASSPGQGEGETQYF. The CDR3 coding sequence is TGCGCCAGCAGCCCCGGACAGGGTGAAGGAGAGACCCAGTACTTC.

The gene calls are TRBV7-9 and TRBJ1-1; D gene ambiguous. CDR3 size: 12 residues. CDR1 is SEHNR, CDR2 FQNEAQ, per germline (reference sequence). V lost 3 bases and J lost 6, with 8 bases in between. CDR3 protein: CASSFSAAEAFF. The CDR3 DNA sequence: TGTGCCAGCAGCTTCTCGGCCGCTGAAGCTTTCTTT.